This is a list of T cell receptor beta chains from one sample in a study of T cell responses to AZD1222 COVID-19 vaccine. Repertoires were generated with immunoSEQ multiplex PCR, while TCRdb's copy carries only in-frame clones and drops some. The table has 130,000 or so clones, 70% to 90% seen once. The sequencing here drew on peripheral blood, taken 28 days after the second AZD1222 dose. The receptors come from an adult who received the AZD1222 COVID-19 vaccine. Both conserved end residues are part of each CDR3. The order of the fields is J gene, V gene, D gene, clone size, CDR3 DNA, CDR3 protein. The D gene is left open where the match is weak. Size is omitted from some rows. Given values are once, few, many or a class for expanded clones.

TRBJ2-7	TRBV25-1	-	-	TGTGCCAGCAGGAGGGGGGGTAACGAGCAGTACTTC	CASRRGGNEQYF
TRBJ1-4	TRBV21-1	-	once	TGTGCCAGCAGCAAAGGGGACAGGGGAGCAACTAATGAAAAACTGTTTTTT	CASSKGDRGATNEKLFF
TRBJ1-2	TRBV4-1	-	-	TGCGCCAGCAGCCAAGAGAGGGGCTATGGCTACACCTTC	CASSQERGYGYTF
TRBJ2-6	TRBV3-1/TRBV3-2	-	-	TGTGCCAGCAGCCAAGGAGGCGTTGGGGGGGCCAACGTCCTGACTTTC	CASSQGGVGGANVLTF
TRBJ1-1	TRBV19	-	-	TGTGCCAGTAGTCCCCGGACGGCTTTAGAGAACACTGAAGCTTTCTTT	CASSPRTALENTEAFF
TRBJ1-6	TRBV6-5	TRBD1	-	TGTGCCAGCAGAATGGGACAGGAGAATTCACCCCTCCACTTT	CASRMGQENSPLHF
TRBJ2-7	TRBV7-2	TRBD2	once	TGTGCCAGCAGCTCTGGGGGGACTAGCTGGCACGAGCAGTACTTC	CASSSGGTSWHEQYF
TRBJ1-5	TRBV19	-	-	TGTGCCGCTAAGGGCCGGGACCGCAATCAGCCCCAGCATTTT	CAAKGRDRNQPQHF
TRBJ2-4	TRBV19	TRBD2	-	TGTGCCAGTAGTATAGGAGGACTAGTGGATGCCAAAAACATTCAGTACTTC	CASSIGGLVDAKNIQYF
TRBJ2-7	TRBV15	-	-	TGTGCCACCAGCCCAGGGCGCGGATCCTACGAGCAGTACTTC	CATSPGRGSYEQYF
TRBJ1-6	TRBV27	-	-	TGTGCCAGCAAACCGACACTTAATAATTCACCCCTCCACTTT	CASKPTLNNSPLHF
TRBJ1-5	TRBV11-2	-	-	TGTGCCAGCAGCCAGTTAGGTAGCAGGGGAGGTGATCAGCCCCAGCATTTT	CASSQLGSRGGDQPQHF
TRBJ2-1	TRBV5-5	-	-	TGTGCCAGCAGCTTCCGGGGTGAGCAGTTCTTC	CASSFRGEQFF
TRBJ2-7	TRBV7-9	TRBD1	once	TGTGCCAGCAGCTTATTGGGACAGGGGAATAACTACGAGCAGTACTTC	CASSLLGQGNNYEQYF
TRBJ1-1	TRBV27	-	-	TGTGCCAGCAGTTACAGGTTGAACACTGAAGCTTTCTTT	CASSYRLNTEAFF
TRBJ1-3	TRBV3-1/TRBV3-2	-	-	TGTGCCAGCAGCCGGGGGACCTCTGGAAACACCATATATTTT	CASSRGTSGNTIYF
TRBJ2-1	TRBV30	TRBD2	-	TGTGCCTGGACGGGAGGGGGGCCTGAGCAGTTCTTC	CAWTGGGPEQFF
TRBJ2-2	TRBV5-5	TRBD1	-	TGTGCCAGCAGCCGGGACAGGGGGCGCTTCGGGGAGCTGTTTTTT	CASSRDRGRFGELFF
TRBJ2-7	TRBV9	-	-	TGTGCCAGCAGCGTAGAGGTAGGGGTAGAGCAGTACTTC	CASSVEVGVEQYF
TRBJ1-5	TRBV19	-	-	TGTGCCAGTAGTCTGGCGGCGGGCAATCAGCCCCAGCATTTT	CASSLAAGNQPQHF
TRBJ2-2	TRBV19	TRBD2	-	TGTGCCAGTAGTATAGGACTAGCGGCCACCGGGGAGCTGTTTTTT	CASSIGLAATGELFF
TRBJ1-5	TRBV10-1	-	-	TGCGCCAGCAGCCCTCAGGATCAGCCCCAGCATTTT	CASSPQDQPQHF
TRBJ1-5	TRBV2	-	-	TGTGCCAGCAGTGGGGGGACAATGTCCTTGCCCCAGCATTTT	CASSGGTMSLPQHF
TRBJ2-7	TRBV7-2	TRBD1	few	TGTGCCAGCAGCTTGGACAGGGGGCGTAGGGAGCAGTACTTC	CASSLDRGRREQYF
TRBJ2-7	TRBV7-8	-	-	TGTGCCAGCAGCTTGAGGACTGAATCCTACGAGCAGTACTTC	CASSLRTESYEQYF
TRBJ1-1	TRBV5-1	-	once	TGCGCCAGCACCAGGGGACCAAACACTGAAGCTTTCTTT	CASTRGPNTEAFF
TRBJ2-7	TRBV28	TRBD1	-	TGTGCCAGCAGGTGGGACAGCAGCTCCTACGAGCAGTACTTC	CASRWDSSSYEQYF
TRBJ2-1	TRBV27	TRBD1	few	TGTGCCAGCAACACGGACAGGGTAGGTCCGAATGAGCAGTTCTTC	CASNTDRVGPNEQFF
TRBJ1-5	TRBV2	-	-	TGTGCCAGCAGTGAATGGACCGACGGGAATCAGCCCCAGCATTTT	CASSEWTDGNQPQHF
TRBJ1-1	TRBV5-1	-	-	TGCGCCAGCAGCTTCGATAGGGGGATCACTGAAGCTTTCTTT	CASSFDRGITEAFF
TRBJ2-3	TRBV6-5	-	-	TGTGCCAGCAGTTACTCGAGGGGGAGGAAAGATACGCAGTATTTT	CASSYSRGRKDTQYF
TRBJ1-1	TRBV6-4	-	-	TGTGCCAGCACCTCCTCGGGGGGGGGCGGATGGAACACTGAAGCTTTCTTT	CASTSSGGGGWNTEAFF
TRBJ2-1	TRBV5-1	-	-	TGCGCCAGCAGCTTTCAAGGGAATGAGCAGTTCTTC	CASSFQGNEQFF
TRBJ1-5	TRBV3-1/TRBV3-2	-	-	TGTGCCAGCAGCCAAAACCTACAGGGCCAGCCCCAGCATTTT	CASSQNLQGQPQHF
TRBJ1-2	TRBV6-1	TRBD1	-	TGTGCCAGCAGTGAACAGGGACAGGGGATCTATGGCTACACCTTC	CASSEQGQGIYGYTF
TRBJ2-2	TRBV4-1	-	-	TGCGCCAGCAGCCAAGATAGGGAGAGGGCAACGAACACCGGGGAGCTGTTTTTT	CASSQDRERATNTGELFF
TRBJ2-7	TRBV6-5	-	-	TGTGCCAGCAGAGGGACTTACTACGAGCAGTACTTC	CASRGTYYEQYF
TRBJ2-3	TRBV19	TRBD2	-	TGTGCCAGTTGTAGCGGGGGGGCCGGGGCAGATACGCAGTATTTT	CASCSGGAGADTQYF
TRBJ2-2	TRBV19	-	-	TGTGCCAGTAGTCTATCGGACACCGGGGAGCTGTTTTTT	CASSLSDTGELFF
TRBJ1-1	TRBV13	-	-	TGTGCCAGCAGCATCATGGGGGTCTCTAGTCGGACTGAAGCTTTCTTT	CASSIMGVSSRTEAFF
TRBJ1-2	TRBV18	-	-	TGTGCCAGCTCACCACCAGGGCCGAGAAACTATGGCTACACCTTC	CASSPPGPRNYGYTF
TRBJ1-4	TRBV28	-	once	TGTGCCAGCAGTTTATGGCCAACTAATGAAAAACTGTTTTTT	CASSLWPTNEKLFF
TRBJ1-2	TRBV24-1	-	-	TGTGCCACCAGTGATTCTTACTCGGAAGACACAACGGGTGGCTACACCTTC	CATSDSYSEDTTGGYTF
TRBJ1-1	TRBV14	-	few	TGTGCCAGCAGCCAAGATTCAGGGCGTATTAACACTGAAGCTTTCTTT	CASSQDSGRINTEAFF
TRBJ1-1	TRBV6-5	TRBD1	-	TGTGCCAGCAGTTACACACCACAGGGGACAACTGAAGCTTTCTTT	CASSYTPQGTTEAFF
TRBJ2-1	TRBV6-1	-	-	TGTGCCAGCAGTGAATTCGGGGGGCGCAGCGATGAGCAGTTCTTC	CASSEFGGRSDEQFF
TRBJ2-7	TRBV5-1	-	once	TGCGCCAGCAGCTCGTCAGGGGTATACGAGCAGTACTTC	CASSSSGVYEQYF
TRBJ2-5	TRBV5-1	-	-	TGCGCCAGCAGCTTGGTTGGGGGGGCGCGAGAGACCCAGTACTTC	CASSLVGGARETQYF
TRBJ1-1	TRBV5-1	-	-	TGCGCCAGCAGGCGACTGGGAGGGACTGAAGCTTTCTTT	CASRRLGGTEAFF
TRBJ2-5	TRBV7-2	TRBD2	-	TGTGCCAGCACCTTAGCGGGGGGGCTGGAGACCCAGTACTTC	CASTLAGGLETQYF
TRBJ1-4	TRBV7-2	-	-	TGTGCCAGCAGCTCACGTACAGGACTAAGTAATGAAAAACTGTTTTTT	CASSSRTGLSNEKLFF
TRBJ1-2	TRBV6-5	-	-	TGTGCCAGCGGGAAGGGTCCTCAGGGAGGAGGCTACACCTTC	CASGKGPQGGGYTF
TRBJ1-5	TRBV19	TRBD1	-	TGTGCCAGTAGCAGTTCGCCTTGGGACAGGGGCTATCAGCCCCAGCATTTT	CASSSSPWDRGYQPQHF